This is a list of T cell receptor beta chains from one sample in a study of OX40 agonist ivuxolimab in advanced cancers. The table came from immunoSEQ multiplex PCR; TCRdb's copy has only in-frame clones and leaves some out. The table records tens of thousands of clones, roughly four fifths of them present only once. Sequencing used CD4+ or CD8+ T cells sorted from blood, obtained in a trial of the OX40 agonist ivuxolimab. The source is an adult with an advanced solid tumor such as melanoma, head and neck, liver or kidney cancer. The CDR3 runs from the conserved cysteine through the conserved F or W. Fields, in order: clone size, D gene, V gene, J gene, CDR3 DNA, CDR3 protein. A D gene is named only where the DNA matches it firmly. Clone size is not always given. Where it is, it says once, few, many or a class for expanded clones.

abundance: NA; d_gene: TRBD1; v_gene: TRBV7-9; j_gene: TRBJ2-3; CDR3nt: TGTGCCAGCAGCCTCAGGGGGAGAGATACGCAGTATTTT; CDR3aa: CASSLRGRDTQYF
abundance: NA; d_gene: NA; v_gene: TRBV18; j_gene: TRBJ2-1; CDR3nt: TGTGCCAGCTCACCCATACAGGGCGAGCAGTTCTTC; CDR3aa: CASSPIQGEQFF
abundance: NA; d_gene: NA; v_gene: TRBV28; j_gene: TRBJ2-4; CDR3nt: TGTGCCAGCAGTCAGGGGGGCGCTTTCACGGCCAAAAACATTCAGTACTTC; CDR3aa: CASSQGGAFTAKNIQYF
abundance: NA; d_gene: TRBD1; v_gene: TRBV5-1; j_gene: TRBJ2-5; CDR3nt: TGCGCCAGCAGCGGATTGACAGGGGCCGGGACCCAGTACTTC; CDR3aa: CASSGLTGAGTQYF
abundance: few; d_gene: NA; v_gene: TRBV6-1; j_gene: TRBJ1-3; CDR3nt: TGTGCCAGCAGTGAAGATAGGGGTCTTGGAAACACCATATATTTT; CDR3aa: CASSEDRGLGNTIYF
abundance: NA; d_gene: TRBD2; v_gene: TRBV5-1; j_gene: TRBJ2-5; CDR3nt: TGCGCCAGCAGCTCATCCATGACTAGCGGATCCCAAGAGACCCAGTACTTC; CDR3aa: CASSSSMTSGSQETQYF
abundance: NA; d_gene: NA; v_gene: TRBV5-6; j_gene: TRBJ1-1; CDR3nt: TGTGCCAGCAGCTTTCGGGCCCGGAACACTGAAGCTTTCTTT; CDR3aa: CASSFRARNTEAFF
abundance: NA; d_gene: NA; v_gene: TRBV5-4; j_gene: TRBJ2-7; CDR3nt: TGTGCCAGCAGCTTGGTGGACAGATACGAGCAGTACTTC; CDR3aa: CASSLVDRYEQYF
abundance: once; d_gene: TRBD1; v_gene: TRBV5-6; j_gene: TRBJ1-1; CDR3nt: TGTGCCAGCAGCCGGGACAGGATAACACTGAATCTAGCTTTCTTT; CDR3aa: CASSRDRITLNLAFF
abundance: NA; d_gene: TRBD1; v_gene: TRBV6-6; j_gene: TRBJ2-7; CDR3nt: TGTGCCAGCAGAATGGGACAGGGGACCTACGAGCAGTACTTC; CDR3aa: CASRMGQGTYEQYF
abundance: NA; d_gene: TRBD1; v_gene: TRBV5-1; j_gene: TRBJ1-5; CDR3nt: TGCGCCAGCAGTGCGACAGGGTACAGCAATCAGCCCCAGCATTTT; CDR3aa: CASSATGYSNQPQHF
abundance: NA; d_gene: NA; v_gene: TRBV6-1; j_gene: TRBJ1-5; CDR3nt: TGTGCCAGCAGTATCACGTCATATAGCAATCAGCCCCAGCATTTT; CDR3aa: CASSITSYSNQPQHF
abundance: NA; d_gene: NA; v_gene: TRBV15; j_gene: TRBJ1-6; CDR3nt: TGTGCCACCAGCAAAACACGGGACCTCCACTTT; CDR3aa: CATSKTRDLHF
abundance: once; d_gene: TRBD1; v_gene: TRBV5-1; j_gene: TRBJ2-7; CDR3nt: TGCGCCAGCAGCTTGGGACAGGGGGCGAAAGAGCAGTACTTC; CDR3aa: CASSLGQGAKEQYF
abundance: NA; d_gene: NA; v_gene: TRBV9; j_gene: TRBJ2-7; CDR3nt: TGTGCCAGCAGCACCCACGGGGGCGCCTCGGGGGAGCAGTACTTC; CDR3aa: CASSTHGGASGEQYF
abundance: NA; d_gene: TRBD2; v_gene: TRBV14; j_gene: TRBJ2-5; CDR3nt: TGTGCCAGCAGCCAAGGTCGAAGGATGGCGGGGGGGTCGGCAGAGACCCAGTACTTC; CDR3aa: CASSQGRRMAGGSAETQYF
abundance: NA; d_gene: NA; v_gene: TRBV19; j_gene: TRBJ2-3; CDR3nt: TGTGCCAGTAGTATTGGAAGATGGGGGGCCAACACAGATACGCAGTATTTT; CDR3aa: CASSIGRWGANTDTQYF
abundance: NA; d_gene: NA; v_gene: TRBV7-9; j_gene: TRBJ1-2; CDR3nt: TGTGCCAGCAGCACAGAATCCGGCTATGGCTACACCTTC; CDR3aa: CASSTESGYGYTF
abundance: NA; d_gene: TRBD2; v_gene: TRBV4-2; j_gene: TRBJ2-3; CDR3nt: TGTGCCAGCAGCCAAGGCGGGGGGGATATCAGCACAGATACGCAGTATTTT; CDR3aa: CASSQGGGDISTDTQYF
abundance: NA; d_gene: NA; v_gene: TRBV6-6; j_gene: TRBJ2-7; CDR3nt: TGTGCCTGTTCGAGGTTCAGCTCCTACGAGCAGTACTTC; CDR3aa: CACSRFSSYEQYF
abundance: NA; d_gene: TRBD1; v_gene: TRBV19; j_gene: TRBJ1-1; CDR3nt: TGTGCCAGTCAGAGAGACAGGGGCTCTGAAGCTTTCTTT; CDR3aa: CASQRDRGSEAFF
abundance: NA; d_gene: NA; v_gene: TRBV10-3; j_gene: TRBJ1-2; CDR3nt: TGTGCCATCAGGGCGCCACTACCTTATGGCTATGGCTACACCTTC; CDR3aa: CAIRAPLPYGYGYTF
abundance: once; d_gene: TRBD2; v_gene: TRBV4-2; j_gene: TRBJ2-5; CDR3nt: TGTGCCAGCAGCCAAGCGGGGGGGGGAGAGACCCAGTACTTC; CDR3aa: CASSQAGGGETQYF
abundance: NA; d_gene: NA; v_gene: TRBV9; j_gene: TRBJ2-5; CDR3nt: TGTGCCAGCAGCGTAGGCCCCCTGCGAATTGCGCAAGAGACCCAGTACTTC; CDR3aa: CASSVGPLRIAQETQYF
abundance: NA; d_gene: NA; v_gene: TRBV6-4; j_gene: TRBJ1-2; CDR3nt: TGTGCCACCCCCCCCAGGAGGGGCCAGGGGTTTCCGTACGCCTATGGCTACACCTTC; CDR3aa: CATPPRRGQGFPYAYGYTF
abundance: NA; d_gene: TRBD1; v_gene: TRBV29-1; j_gene: TRBJ2-3; CDR3nt: TGCAGCGTGGGGACAGGGCCCGCCAGTGCGCAGTATTTT; CDR3aa: CSVGTGPASAQYF
abundance: NA; d_gene: NA; v_gene: TRBV11-1; j_gene: TRBJ1-3; CDR3nt: TGTGCCAGCAGCTTACGTGACATCAGGTCTGGAAACACCATATATTTT; CDR3aa: CASSLRDIRSGNTIYF
abundance: few; d_gene: NA; v_gene: TRBV5-5; j_gene: TRBJ1-6; CDR3nt: TGTGCCAGCAGCACGGACAACTATAATTCACCCCTCCACTTT; CDR3aa: CASSTDNYNSPLHF
abundance: few; d_gene: TRBD2; v_gene: TRBV5-1; j_gene: TRBJ2-1; CDR3nt: TGCGCCAGCAGCCCGGGACTAGCGGGGGCTTGGGGGGAGCAGTTCTTC; CDR3aa: CASSPGLAGAWGEQFF
abundance: NA; d_gene: TRBD1; v_gene: TRBV6-5; j_gene: TRBJ2-7; CDR3nt: TGTGCCAGCAGCCGGGGACAGGGCTACGAGCAGTACTTC; CDR3aa: CASSRGQGYEQYF
abundance: NA; d_gene: TRBD1; v_gene: TRBV5-1; j_gene: TRBJ1-3; CDR3nt: TGCGCCAGCAGCAGAGGACAGGGTTCTTCTGGAAACACCATATATTTT; CDR3aa: CASSRGQGSSGNTIYF
abundance: NA; d_gene: NA; v_gene: TRBV5-4; j_gene: TRBJ2-7; CDR3nt: TGTGCCAGCAGCTGGATACAGGGCACCTACGAGCAGTACTTC; CDR3aa: CASSWIQGTYEQYF
abundance: NA; d_gene: TRBD1; v_gene: TRBV18; j_gene: TRBJ2-1; CDR3nt: TGTGCCAGCTCACTAGGACAGGGCCATGAGCAGTTCTTC; CDR3aa: CASSLGQGHEQFF
abundance: few; d_gene: TRBD2; v_gene: TRBV11-3; j_gene: TRBJ2-3; CDR3nt: TGTGCCAGCAGCTCCTCTAGCGGGGGGCGAGCAGATACGCAGTATTTT; CDR3aa: CASSSSSGGRADTQYF
abundance: NA; d_gene: NA; v_gene: TRBV7-4; j_gene: TRBJ2-2; CDR3nt: TGTGCCAGCAGCTTAAGGCTAGCCCACACCGGGGAGCTGTTTTTT; CDR3aa: CASSLRLAHTGELFF
abundance: NA; d_gene: NA; v_gene: TRBV6-1; j_gene: TRBJ1-1; CDR3nt: TGTGCCAGCGTAAGAGTGGACAGACCGAACACTGAAGCTTTCTTT; CDR3aa: CASVRVDRPNTEAFF
abundance: NA; d_gene: NA; v_gene: TRBV5-6; j_gene: TRBJ1-2; CDR3nt: TGTGCCAGCAGCTCCCTGCGTGCATCTAACTATGGCTACACCTTC; CDR3aa: CASSSLRASNYGYTF
abundance: NA; d_gene: NA; v_gene: TRBV10-3; j_gene: TRBJ1-1; CDR3nt: TGTGCCACCTCGGACAGAAACACTGAAGCTTTCTTT; CDR3aa: CATSDRNTEAFF
abundance: NA; d_gene: NA; v_gene: TRBV27; j_gene: TRBJ2-2; CDR3nt: TGTGCCAGCAGTTTAGTCTCGGGGTCGGTAACCGGGGAGCTGTTTTTT; CDR3aa: CASSLVSGSVTGELFF
abundance: NA; d_gene: NA; v_gene: TRBV14; j_gene: TRBJ1-3; CDR3nt: TGTGCCAGCAGCCTTGGGGCTTTTTCTGGAAACACCATATATTTT; CDR3aa: CASSLGAFSGNTIYF
abundance: NA; d_gene: NA; v_gene: TRBV11-1; j_gene: TRBJ2-4; CDR3nt: TGTGCCAGCAGCTTAAGTCCCGGTGACATTCAGTACTTC; CDR3aa: CASSLSPGDIQYF
abundance: NA; d_gene: TRBD1; v_gene: TRBV19; j_gene: TRBJ2-3; CDR3nt: TGTGCCAGTACCACGAAAAGAGGAGACAGGGGCAGGGATACGCAGTATTTT; CDR3aa: CASTTKRGDRGRDTQYF
abundance: NA; d_gene: TRBD1; v_gene: TRBV6-1; j_gene: TRBJ1-5; CDR3nt: TGTGCCAGCAGTGACGGGACAGGGGGGAATCAGCCCCAGCATTTT; CDR3aa: CASSDGTGGNQPQHF
abundance: NA; d_gene: TRBD1; v_gene: TRBV27; j_gene: TRBJ1-2; CDR3nt: TGTGCCAGCAGTTCCCAGACAGGGGGCGACTATGGCTACACCTTC; CDR3aa: CASSSQTGGDYGYTF
abundance: NA; d_gene: TRBD1; v_gene: TRBV7-8; j_gene: TRBJ2-5; CDR3nt: TGTGCCAGCAGCTCACGGGTGGGACAGGGCCCCCAAGAGACCCAGTACTTC; CDR3aa: CASSSRVGQGPQETQYF
abundance: NA; d_gene: NA; v_gene: TRBV6-5; j_gene: TRBJ1-5; CDR3nt: TGTGCCAGCAGAATTTCAGGGGCTAGCAATCAGCCCCAGCATTTT; CDR3aa: CASRISGASNQPQHF
abundance: NA; d_gene: NA; v_gene: TRBV6-1; j_gene: TRBJ2-5; CDR3nt: TGTGCCAGCCGGGCCTCTGAAGGGGAGACCCAGTACTTC; CDR3aa: CASRASEGETQYF
abundance: NA; d_gene: TRBD1; v_gene: TRBV6-6; j_gene: TRBJ1-6; CDR3nt: TGTGCCAGCAGAAGGGACAGGGGAGGGTCACCCCTCCACTTT; CDR3aa: CASRRDRGGSPLHF